This TCR beta chain was found in a study of T-cell memory formation after mild COVID-19. Germline-derived CDR1 and CDR2 are SGHRS and YFSETQ. Trimming took 2 bases from V and 0 from J; bases not matched to a gene: 8. The CDR3 runs to 17 residues. TCRdb recomputed calls from the 5' RACE reads with MiXCR, one row per CDR3 protein. The sample shows some 120,000 distinct CDR3 sequences, roughly 15% of them seen only once. This receptor was obtained from an adult woman who had mild COVID-19 (a few samples of this study predate the infection). Cell type and time point are not known. The chain combines TRBV5-1 with TRBJ1-1, with 9 nucleotides matching TRBD1. Material for sequencing was PBMCs or a T cell subset sorted from them (not recorded which). The CDR3 spells CASSLRWTGDMNTEAFF. DNA for the CDR3: TGCGCCAGCAGCTTAAGATGGACAGGGGACATGAACACTGAAGCTTTCTTT. Complete variable domain (other parts from reference TRBV5-1 and TRBJ1-1): KAGVTQTPRYLIKTRGQQVTLSCSPISGHRSVSWYQQTPGQGLQFLFEYFSETQRNKGNFPGRFSGRQFSNSRSEMNVSTLELGDSALYLCASSLRWTGDMNTEAFFGQGTRLTVV.